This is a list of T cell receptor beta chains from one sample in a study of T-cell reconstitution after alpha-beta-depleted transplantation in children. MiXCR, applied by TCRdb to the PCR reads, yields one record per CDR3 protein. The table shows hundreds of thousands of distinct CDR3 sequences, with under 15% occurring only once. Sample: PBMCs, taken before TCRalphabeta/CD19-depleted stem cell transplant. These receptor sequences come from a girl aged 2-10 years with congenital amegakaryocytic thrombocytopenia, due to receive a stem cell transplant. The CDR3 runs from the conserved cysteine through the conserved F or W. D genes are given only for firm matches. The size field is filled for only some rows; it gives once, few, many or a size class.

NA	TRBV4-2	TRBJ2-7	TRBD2	TGTGCCAGCAGCCAAGAGGGGGACTACTACGAGCAGTACTTC	CASSQEGDYYEQYF
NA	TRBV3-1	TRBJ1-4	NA	TGTGCCAGCGGGACCACTTTTGAAAAACTGTTTTTT	CASGTTFEKLFF
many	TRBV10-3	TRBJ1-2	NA	TGTGCCATCAGTGAGCCCACACTGGATGGGGACTATGGCTACACCTTC	CAISEPTLDGDYGYTF
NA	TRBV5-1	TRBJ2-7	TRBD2	TGCGCCAGCAGCTTGGCCCCGGGACTAGCCCTTTACGAGCAGTACTTC	CASSLAPGLALYEQYF
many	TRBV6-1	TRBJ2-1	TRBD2	TGTGCCAGCAGCAAAAACCCCGGGACTAGCTCCTACAATGAGCAGTTCTTC	CASSKNPGTSSYNEQFF
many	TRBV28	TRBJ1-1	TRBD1	TGTGCCAGCAGTTTAACTCTACCCTTGGGACAGTTGAACACTGAAGCTTTCTTT	CASSLTLPLGQLNTEAFF
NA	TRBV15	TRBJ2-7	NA	TGTGCCACCAGCTACACTTCTATTGGGGAGCAGTACTTC	CATSYTSIGEQYF
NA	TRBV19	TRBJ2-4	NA	TGTGCCAGTAGTATTGGTGCCAAAAACATTCAGTACTTC	CASSIGAKNIQYF
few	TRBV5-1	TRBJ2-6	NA	TGCGCCAGCAGCTTGGTATGGAGTAACTCTGGGGCCAACGTCCTGACTTTC	CASSLVWSNSGANVLTF
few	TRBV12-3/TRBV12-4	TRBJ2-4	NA	TGTGCCAGCAGTTCTGGGAGAGTGGCCAAAAACATTCAGTACTTC	CASSSGRVAKNIQYF
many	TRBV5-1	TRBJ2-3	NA	TGCGCCAGCAGCCGAGCGGAAAGCACAGATACGCAGTATTTT	CASSRAESTDTQYF
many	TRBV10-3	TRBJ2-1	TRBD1	TGTGCCATCAGTGAACAAGACAGGGGGGGTTCCAATGAGCAGTTCTTC	CAISEQDRGGSNEQFF
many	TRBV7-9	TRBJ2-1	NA	TGTGCCACCCGGATCGAGCACAATGAGCAGTTCTTC	CATRIEHNEQFF
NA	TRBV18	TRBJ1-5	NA	TGTGCCAGCTCACGTTTCCCCCAGACCCTTCCTCAGCATTTT	CASSRFPQTLPQHF
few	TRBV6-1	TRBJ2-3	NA	TGTGCCAGCAGTGAAGTGATTGCTAGCACAGATACGCAGTATTTT	CASSEVIASTDTQYF
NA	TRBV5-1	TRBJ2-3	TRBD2	TGCGCCAGCAGACAGGCCGGGAGGGGAGATACGCAGTATTTT	CASRQAGRGDTQYF
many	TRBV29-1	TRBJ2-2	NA	TGCAGCGTTGATTTGGCAGGGGTTACCGGGGAGCTGTTTTTT	CSVDLAGVTGELFF